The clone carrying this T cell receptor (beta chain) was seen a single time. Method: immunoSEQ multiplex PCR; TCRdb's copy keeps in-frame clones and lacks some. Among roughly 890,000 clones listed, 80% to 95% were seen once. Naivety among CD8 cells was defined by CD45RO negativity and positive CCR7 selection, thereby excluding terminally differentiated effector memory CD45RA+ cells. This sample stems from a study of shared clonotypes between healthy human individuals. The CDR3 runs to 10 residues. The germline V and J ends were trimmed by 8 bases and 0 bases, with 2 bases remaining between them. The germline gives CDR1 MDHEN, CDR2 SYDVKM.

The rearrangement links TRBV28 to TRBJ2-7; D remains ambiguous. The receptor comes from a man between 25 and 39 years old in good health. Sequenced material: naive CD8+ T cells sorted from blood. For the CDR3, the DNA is TGTGCCAGCGGCTCCTACGAGCAGTACTTC. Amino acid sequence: CASGSYEQYF.